Following are 27 T cell receptor beta chains from one sample sequenced in a study of human T cells and chemical hapten exposure. TCRdb recomputed calls from the RACE reads with MiXCR, one row per CDR3 protein. The sample has 300,000 to 450,000 distinct CDR3 sequences; about 4.8% are singletons. Time point in this sample: patch test 1, 2 weeks after DPC sensitization. Treatment defined: therapeutic diphenylcyclopropenone sensitization with weekly scalp DPC. The sequencing here drew on whole blood, taken in connection with sensitization to the hapten diphenylcyclopropenone (DPC). These receptors came from a woman aged 45-65 years with alopecia areata. Some clones in this sample may be carry-over from other donors' samples.

The table lists this clonotype with many counts. The chain combines TRBV9 with TRBJ2-4; 10 bases are a match to TRBD1. CDR1 and CDR2 (germline): SGDLS, YYNGEE. V gave up 0 bases and J gave up 1 base; unmatched junction bases: 16. CDR3 size: 21 residues. In DNA, the CDR3 is TGTGCCAGCAGCGTAGGATTGCCCGGGACAGGGGCCGGGGGTGCCAAAAACATTCAGTACTTC. This translates into CASSVGLPGTGAGGAKNIQYF.

V gene TRBV10-2 combines with J gene TRBJ2-5, with D perhaps TRBD1 (6 bases). The CDR3 contains 14 residues. Trimming took 6 bases from V and 2 from J, leaving 13 bases between them. In germline, CDR1 is WSHSY, CDR2 SAAADI. The CDR3 DNA sequence: TGCGCCAGCAGGGGCGGCAGGGGTCAAGAGACCCAGTACTTC. It translates to CASRGGRGQETQYF.

The chain combines TRBV2 with TRBJ2-3, with 10 bases fitting TRBD2. Germline trimming cut 5 bases from V and 2 bases from J; bases unmatched to any gene: 10. The CDR3 runs 17 residues. CDR1 SNHLY and CDR2 FYNNEI come from the germline V gene. The CDR3, as DNA: TGTGCCAGCAGTTTTCAGCCCGGGACTAGCGACACAGATACGCAGTATTTT. Translating gives CASSFQPGTSDTDTQYF.

V gene TRBV3-1 combines with J gene TRBJ2-1; D uncertain. Germline V CDR1 and CDR2: LGHDT, YNNKEL (reference sequence). CDR3 size: 14 residues. V was shortened by 0 bases and J by 7 bases, with 10 bases between the two germline ends. DNA for the CDR3: TGTGCCAGCAGCCAAGAGCCGAGGATAAATGAGCAGTTCTTC. It encodes CASSQEPRINEQFF.

This clonotype was detected ten times or more. The gene calls are TRBV27 and TRBJ1-5, with a tentative D call TRBD1 (5 bases). Germline values: CDR1 MNHEY, CDR2 SMNVEV (reference sequence). The CDR3 spans 13 residues. Between the trimmed V and J ends, which lost 3 bases and 9 bases, there was a span of 12 bases. For the CDR3, the DNA is TGTGCCAGCAGTTTGTCAGGGAAGAGGCCCCAGCATTTT. Protein product: CASSLSGKRPQHF.

Many counts were recorded for this clonotype. The gene calls are TRBV6-1 and TRBJ2-1; TRBD2 matches at 7 bases. V lost 5 bases to trimming and J lost 2 bases; unmatched junction nucleotides: 9. Germline CDR1 and CDR2: MNHNS and SASEGT. The CDR3 consists of 16 residues. The CDR3, as DNA: TGTGCCAGCAGTTATGAAGCGGGGAACCCCTACAATGAGCAGTTCTTC. Its protein product is CASSYEAGNPYNEQFF.

The chain combines TRBV9 with TRBJ1-2; D is unclear. CDR3 length equals 12 residues. Trimming left V 4 bases short and J 8 bases short, with 12 bases between. Germline V gene sequence: CDR1 SGDLS, CDR2 YYNGEE. This CDR3 reads CASSQSSRGYTF. As DNA, the CDR3 is TGTGCCAGCAGCCAATCGAGCCGCGGCTACACCTTC.

The V gene is TRBV10-3, the J gene TRBJ1-2; D unclear. Germline assignment: CDR1 ENHRY and CDR2 SYGVKD. Trimming removed 0 bases from V and 8 bases from J, with 10 bases in between. This CDR3 is 13 amino acids long. The CDR3: CAISESTAGGYTF. In DNA, the CDR3 is TGTGCCATCAGTGAGTCAACGGCGGGAGGCTACACCTTC.

This clonotype was picked up many times. The chain is built from TRBV7-9 and TRBJ2-7; TRBD1 might be the D (6 bases). The CDR3 is 14 residues long. V gave up 5 bases and J gave up 0 bases, with 11 bases separating them. Germline CDR1 SEHNR, CDR2 FQNEAQ (reference sequence). The CDR3 spells CASSRRDTSYEQYF. DNA of the CDR3: TGTGCCAGCAGCCGTCGGGACACCTCCTACGAGCAGTACTTC.

In its sample, this clonotype was seen many times. The chain carries TRBV4-2 and TRBJ1-3; 8 bases are shared with TRBD1. Germline V gene sequence: CDR1 LGHNA, CDR2 YNFKEQ. V was pared by 3 bases and J by 4 bases, with 8 bases of the junction left unmatched. The length of the CDR3 is 16 residues. CDR3 DNA sequence: TGTGCCAGCAGCCAGGACGGACAGGGATCGGGAAACACCATATATTTT. It is translated as CASSQDGQGSGNTIYF.

This clonotype was counted at least ten times. The chain joins TRBV11-1 to TRBJ2-7; 8 bases are shared with TRBD1. V trimming: 6 bases; J trimming: 4 bases; junction bases outside the gene matches: 2. The CDR3 consists of 12 residues. Germline V gene lookup returns CDR1 SGHAT and CDR2 FQDESV (reference sequence). In DNA, the CDR3 is TGTGCCAGCAGTGACAGGGGTTACGAGCAGTACTTC. This codes for CASSDRGYEQYF.

The V call is TRBV6-5, the J call TRBJ2-7, with a possible D match to TRBD1 (5 bases). This CDR3 has 14 residues. V was clipped by 2 bases and J by 0 bases, with 8 bases between them. Germline assignment: CDR1 MNHEY and CDR2 SVGAGI. The chain's CDR3 is CASSYGASSYEQYF. CDR3 nucleotide sequence: TGTGCCAGCAGTTACGGGGCTAGCTCCTACGAGCAGTACTTC.

The genes are TRBV28 and TRBJ2-5, with D possibly being TRBD1 or TRBD2 (5 bases each). V dropped 6 bases and J dropped 1 base, with 12 bases sitting between them. The CDR3 has 14 amino acids. The V gene's germline CDR1 is MDHEN and CDR2 SYDVKM. Here the CDR3 reads CASRRDPLQETQYF. The CDR3 region has the DNA TGTGCCAGCAGGAGGGACCCTCTCCAAGAGACCCAGTACTTC. The variable domain in full, completed from reference TRBV28 and TRBJ2-5, reads DVKVTQSSRYLVKRTGEKVFLECVQDMDHENMFWYRQDPGLGLRLIYFSYDVKMKEKGDIPEGYSVSREKKERFSLILESASTNQTSMYLCASRRDPLQETQYFGPGTRLLVL.

This clonotype has ten or more counts. Here the CDR3 reads CASRPHLGTDSGNTIYF. The CDR3 bases are TGTGCCAGCAGACCCCATCTAGGCACCGACTCTGGAAACACCATATATTTT. V is TRBV6-5 and J is TRBJ1-3; no clear D gene. Germline V gene lookup returns CDR1 MNHEY and CDR2 SVGAGI. CDR3 length equals 17 residues. The V and J ends lost 6 bases and 0 bases respectively, with 18 bases between them.

This clonotype was recorded once. A much larger clonotype is one base distant, so this may be a read error. CDR3 sequence reads: CASSLGSGGAPIDTQYF. The CDR3 bases are TGTGCCAGCAGCTTAGGAAGCGGGGGGGCCCCCATAGATACGCAGTATTTT. The gene calls are TRBV7-2 and TRBJ2-3; 10 nucleotides match TRBD2. V shed 1 base and J 5 bases; nucleotides not matched to a gene: 9. This CDR3 comprises 17 residues. The germline CDR1 and CDR2 sequences are SGHTA and FQGNSA.

This clonotype was seen many times. This chain links TRBV5-1 with TRBJ2-7; no definite D call. The CDR3 is 12 residues long. V was clipped by 0 bases and J by 4 bases, with 5 bases between them. Germline-derived CDR1 and CDR2 are SGHRS and YFSETQ. The CDR3 spells CASSLDEYEQYF. The CDR3 region has the DNA TGCGCCAGCAGCTTGGACGAATACGAGCAGTACTTC.

The sample holds many counts of this clonotype. The chain recombines TRBV20-1 with TRBJ2-7, with TRBD1 identical over 7 bases. The CDR3 consists of 12 residues. Germline trimming cut 2 bases from V and 6 bases from J; bases unmatched to any gene: 4. Germline V CDR1 and CDR2: DFQATT, SNEGSKA (reference sequence). The chain's CDR3 is CSARLTGVEQYF. The CDR3 DNA reads TGCAGTGCTAGACTAACAGGGGTCGAGCAGTACTTC.

The chain uses TRBV29-1 and TRBJ1-2; the D gene is possibly TRBD1 (6 bases). CDR1 is SQVTM and CDR2 is ANQGSEA in the germline V gene. The V and J ends lost 7 bases and 0 bases respectively, with 18 bases between them. The CDR3 runs 15 residues. The CDR3 region is CSAQRGAQANYGYTF. CDR3 nucleotides: TGCAGCGCACAGCGGGGGGCTCAGGCTAACTATGGCTACACCTTC. The variable domain in full, with the rest retrieved from reference TRBV29-1 and TRBJ1-2, is SAVISQKPSRDICQRGTSLTIQCQVDSQVTMMFWYRQQPGQSLTLIATANQGSEATYESGFVIDKFPISRPNLTFSTLTVSNMSPEDSSIYLCSAQRGAQANYGYTFGSGTRLTVV.

This clonotype was recorded many times. This chain joins TRBV3-1 and TRBJ1-2, with 11 nucleotides matching TRBD1. Germline CDR1 reads LGHDT; CDR2 reads YNNKEL (reference sequence). The CDR3 is 17 residues long. V trimming: 4 bases; J trimming: 4 bases; junction bases outside the gene matches: 11. CDR3 in amino acids: CASSLGQGGRKSYGYTF. The CDR3 coding sequence is TGTGCCAGCAGCCTGGGACAGGGGGGAAGGAAGTCCTATGGCTACACCTTC. The entire variable domain, with the rest obtained from reference TRBV3-1 and TRBJ1-2, is as follows: DTAVSQTPKYLVTQMGNDKSIKCEQNLGHDTMYWYKQDSKKFLKIMFSYNNKELIINETVPNRFSPKSPDKAHLNLHINSLELGDSAVYFCASSLGQGGRKSYGYTFGSGTRLTVV.

This chain connects TRBV6-6 to TRBJ1-3, with D tentatively TRBD1 (6 bases). Germline CDR1 is MNHNY and CDR2 is SVGAGI (reference sequence). CDR3 length: 13 amino acids. The germline V and J ends were trimmed by 5 bases and 4 bases, with 9 bases remaining between them. The CDR3 here is CASSGGAGNTIYF. In nucleotides, the CDR3 is TGTGCCAGCAGTGGGGGGGCCGGAAACACCATATATTTT.

The chain is built from TRBV6-5 and TRBJ2-7, with TRBD2 as a possible D gene (5 bases). Trimming left V 0 bases short and J 5 bases short, with 8 bases between. The CDR3 is 13 residues long. Germline V gene data show CDR1 as MNHEY and CDR2 as SVGAGI. CDR3 nucleotides: TGTGCCAGCAGTTACTCATCCGGGGACGAGCAGTACTTC. Its translation is CASSYSSGDEQYF.

The J gene is TRBJ2-5, the V gene TRBV15, with D perhaps given as TRBD1 or TRBD2 (5 bases each). The V and J ends lost 4 bases and 5 bases respectively, with 20 bases between them. Germline lookup yields CDR1 LNHNV and CDR2 YYDKDF (reference sequence). The CDR3 sequence is 16 residues long. As DNA, the CDR3 is TGTGCCACCAGCATGAGCTTCGGGACCCCGTCGGAGACCCAGTACTTC. Translating gives CATSMSFGTPSETQYF.

This clonotype was found many times. The chain carries TRBV12-3 or TRBV12-4 and TRBJ2-3; possible D gene TRBD2, 5 bases. CDR3 length: 16 amino acids. Trimming took 3 bases from V and 0 from J, leaving 13 bases between them. In DNA, the CDR3 is TGTGCCAGCAGTTTGCTTCGGGGATCAAGCACAGATACGCAGTATTTT. It specifies CASSLLRGSSTDTQYF.

This clonotype was observed a handful of times. This CDR3 is CASSIDGNYAYGYTF. The CDR3 nucleotides read TGTGCCAGTAGTATTGACGGCAACTACGCCTATGGCTACACCTTC. This chain connects TRBV19 to TRBJ1-2; no definite D call. Per the germline V gene, CDR1 is LNHDA and CDR2 is SQIVND (reference sequence). This CDR3 is 15 amino acids long. Trimming removed 3 bases at V and 4 bases at J, with 15 bases between.

The rearrangement links TRBV5-1 to TRBJ1-1; D gene uncertain. The CDR3 totals 14 residues. V was clipped by 4 bases and J by 3 bases, with 13 bases between them. Germline loops: CDR1 SGHRS, CDR2 YFSETQ. CDR3 DNA: TGCGCCAGCAGCAATGAACGTGGGGACACTGAAGCTTTCTTT. The encoded protein is CASSNERGDTEAFF.

Many counts were recorded for this clonotype. The chain carries TRBV4-2 and TRBJ2-2; TRBD2 might be the D (6 bases). This CDR3 contains 15 residues. Germline CDR1 and CDR2: LGHNA and YNFKEQ. Trimming pared 4 bases from V and 5 bases from J, leaving 14 bases between. The CDR3 DNA follows: TGTGCCAGCAGCCCACCAGGAGGGGATACCGGGGAGCTGTTTTTT. Translating gives CASSPPGGDTGELFF.

This clonotype was seen repeatedly, ten times or more. J is TRBJ1-3 and V is TRBV3-1; the D is unclear. Trimming stripped 4 bases from V and 2 bases from J, with 12 bases between. Germline loops: CDR1 LGHDT, CDR2 YNNKEL (reference sequence). The CDR3 covers 15 residues. The CDR3 DNA reads TGTGCCAGCAGCCCCCCCAGTCTCGCTGGAAACACCATATATTTT. Its protein product is CASSPPSLAGNTIYF.